Described below is a single T cell receptor (beta chain) sequence and its context. These data originate in a study of T cells after yellow fever vaccination. Each CDR3 protein gets one entry after TCRdb re-called the 5' RACE reads with MiXCR. The sample shows some 600,000 distinct CDR3 sequences, 9% to 15% of them seen only once. CDR3 length: 15 residues. Looked up from germline, CDR1 is SGHNT and CDR2 is YYREEE (reference sequence). Trimming stripped 3 bases from V and 4 bases from J, with 13 bases between. The source is a man aged 30-40 years who received the YFV17D yellow fever vaccine. The chain employs TRBV5-4 and TRBJ2-2; TRBD2 is a possible D gene (5 bases). The material was PBMCs, obtained on the day of the yellow fever booster vaccination. CDR3 DNA sequence: TGTGCCAGCAGCTCGCTTGCAGCGGTCACCGGGGAGCTGTTTTTT. It specifies CASSSLAAVTGELFF.